The 32 T cell receptor beta chains below were found in one sample sequenced in a study of CXCR3-negative and CXCR3-positive naive CD8 T cells. UMI labels and 5' RACE were used to prepare the TRB cDNA libraries. TCRdb reworked the 5' RACE reads into one entry per CDR3 protein, no DNA. In total, the table holds around 88,000 distinct CDR3 sequences. Their cognate antigens are unknown. Study-wide findings and caveats: More hydrophobic TRB CDR3s were found in CXCR3-positive naive cells than in CXCR3-negative naive cells.

Sample: naive CXCR3+ CD8+ T cells from blood. Noted subset: CD45RO-CCR7+CD27+CD95- naive CD8+ T cells expressing CXCR3 (TNR3+). These TCRs come from a human donor in good health. Some clones in this sample may be carry-over from other donors' samples.

The V gene is TRBV29-1, the J gene TRBJ2-5; TCRdb proposes TRBD1, but this gene call is untestable without DNA. Germline CDR1 SQVTM, CDR2 ANQGSEA. The CDR3 has 13 amino acids. CDR3 sequence reads: CSAPLSGQETQYF. The whole variable domain, remainder taken from reference TRBV29-1 and TRBJ2-5, is SAVISQKPSRDICQRGTSLTIQCQVDSQVTMMFWYRQQPGQSLTLIATANQGSEATYESGFVIDKFPISRPNLTFSTLTVSNMSPEDSSIYLCSAPLSGQETQYFGPGTRLLVL.

The chain recombines TRBV7-9 with TRBJ2-7; TCRdb's assignment of TRBD1 cannot be checked, as there is no DNA. Germline V CDR1 and CDR2: SEHNR, FQNEAQ (reference sequence). The CDR3 is 15 amino acids. This CDR3 reads CASSPPGGTFYEQYF.

The V call is TRBV5-1, the J call TRBJ2-7; the D call of TRBD1 rests on TCRdb alone, since no DNA is present to check it. Per the germline V gene, CDR1 is SGHRS and CDR2 is YFSETQ. This CDR3 is built from 13 residues. CDR3 protein: CASSPRAPYEQYF. Variable domain in full (rest from reference TRBV5-1 and TRBJ2-7): KAGVTQTPRYLIKTRGQQVTLSCSPISGHRSVSWYQQTPGQGLQFLFEYFSETQRNKGNFPGRFSGRQFSNSRSEMNVSTLELGDSALYLCASSPRAPYEQYFGPGTRLTVT.

The chain links TRBV5-1 to TRBJ2-5; there is no DNA to check the TCRdb D call of TRBD1. Germline V gene data show CDR1 as SGHRS and CDR2 as YFSETQ. The CDR3 contains 12 residues. This CDR3 reads CASDSGDETQYF. Combining the CDR3 with reference TRBV5-1 and TRBJ2-5 gives the whole variable domain KAGVTQTPRYLIKTRGQQVTLSCSPISGHRSVSWYQQTPGQGLQFLFEYFSETQRNKGNFPGRFSGRQFSNSRSEMNVSTLELGDSALYLCASDSGDETQYFGPGTRLLVL.

The V gene is TRBV4-2, the J gene TRBJ2-7; TCRdb's D call of TRBD1 is untestable without DNA. The length of the CDR3 is 16 residues. Germline V gene data show CDR1 as LGHNA and CDR2 as YNFKEQ. The CDR3 sequence is CASSHLDRVRGYEQYF.

This chain uses TRBV6-2 or TRBV6-3 with TRBJ1-5; with no DNA, the TCRdb D assignment of TRBD1 cannot be verified. Germline V gene data show CDR1 as MNHEY and CDR2 as SVGEGT. The CDR3 spans 17 residues. CDR3 sequence: CASSYMPGQEWGQPQHF.

The chain has TRBV11-2 and TRBJ2-3; TCRdb names TRBD2, which stays unverified in the absence of DNA. This CDR3 is 15 amino acids long. CDR1 and CDR2 from the germline V gene are SGHAT and FQNNGV. CDR3 protein: CASSLVWESTDTQYF.

The chain employs TRBV25-1 and TRBJ2-1; TCRdb calls TRBD2, which cannot be checked without DNA. The CDR3 covers 12 residues. Germline CDR1 MGHDK, CDR2 SYGVNS. The CDR3 sequence is CASSEGRFEQFF.

The chain uses TRBV5-1 and TRBJ2-7; TCRdb's D gene call, TRBD2, goes unchecked for lack of DNA. The CDR3 is 19 amino acids. The V gene's germline CDR1 is SGHRS and CDR2 YFSETQ. This CDR3 reads CASRPDLGLADIFSYEQYF.

The chain combines TRBV9 with TRBJ2-7; TCRdb proposes TRBD1, but this gene call is untestable without DNA. The CDR3 consists of 13 residues. Germline V gene lookup returns CDR1 SGDLS and CDR2 YYNGEE. This CDR3 reads CASSVGGEDEQYF.

The rearrangement uses TRBV13 and TRBJ2-7; no DNA is available, so the TRBD2 call from TCRdb remains unchecked. The germline CDR1 and CDR2 sequences are PRHDT and FYEKMQ (reference sequence). The CDR3 is made up of 16 amino acids. The CDR3 loop reads CASSSTSETSSYEQYF.

The V call is TRBV29-1, the J call TRBJ1-5. The CDR3 has 13 residues. Per germline, CDR1 SQVTM and CDR2 ANQGSEA. The CDR3 here is CSVGLGYNQPQHF.

The chain is built from TRBV28 and TRBJ2-7; TCRdb outputs TRBD1, but without DNA this stays unchecked. CDR3 length equals 13 residues. Germline CDR1 MDHEN, CDR2 SYDVKM. The CDR3 loop is CASSFSTDYEQYF.

The chain couples TRBV28 to TRBJ2-6; TCRdb returns TRBD1, unconfirmable since there is no DNA. Germline CDR1 and CDR2: MDHEN and SYDVKM. The CDR3 covers 18 residues. CDR3 protein: CASSPRDTVSLWANVLTF.

This chain connects TRBV6-1 to TRBJ2-7. This CDR3 comprises 13 residues. CDR1 and CDR2 from the germline V gene are MNHNS and SASEGT. CDR3 region: CASSDPIYYEQYF.

V gene TRBV20-1 combines with J gene TRBJ1-5; TCRdb proposes TRBD1, but this gene call is untestable without DNA. This CDR3 is built from 12 residues. From germline, CDR1 is DFQATT and CDR2 SNEGSKA (reference sequence). The CDR3 sequence is CSARDGGQPQHF.

This chain links TRBV20-1 with TRBJ2-3; TCRdb's D gene call, TRBD2, goes unchecked for lack of DNA. From germline, CDR1 is DFQATT and CDR2 SNEGSKA (reference sequence). The CDR3 extends over 14 amino acids. Here the CDR3 reads CSAPSGEATDTQYF.

The genes are TRBV14 and TRBJ2-1; TCRdb indicates TRBD2, and absent DNA this call remains unverified. Per germline, CDR1 SGHDN and CDR2 FVKESK. The CDR3 spans 16 residues. Here the CDR3 reads CASSPRGAGVGNEQFF.

The CDR3 loop reads CASSPDLAGVYTGELFF. This chain connects TRBV4-3 to TRBJ2-2; TCRdb's D gene call, TRBD2, goes unchecked for lack of DNA. There are 17 residues in the CDR3. Germline-derived CDR1 and CDR2 are LGHNA and YSLEER.

The chain couples TRBV2 to TRBJ1-3. This CDR3 is built from 17 residues. Germline CDR1 SNHLY, CDR2 FYNNEI. The CDR3 reads CASGDPRAHTSGNTIYF.

The CDR3 region is CASSLAAGAYNEQFF. The rearrangement links TRBV5-1 to TRBJ2-1; as DNA is missing, the TRBD1 call by TCRdb cannot be tested. From germline, CDR1 is SGHRS and CDR2 YFSETQ. The CDR3 sequence is 15 residues long.

The rearrangement links TRBV28 to TRBJ1-1; TCRdb gives TRBD1 as the D gene, but with no DNA this cannot be confirmed. The germline CDR1 and CDR2 sequences are MDHEN and SYDVKM. This CDR3 spans 14 amino acids. CDR3 sequence reads: CASTRRGIGTEAFF.

The chain is built from TRBV5-4 and TRBJ1-5; checking the TCRdb D call of TRBD1 is not possible without DNA. The CDR3 contains 16 residues. The germline V gene has CDR1 SGHNT and CDR2 YYREEE (reference sequence). The CDR3 protein is CASSYWGEGFNQPQHF.

The chain links TRBV13 to TRBJ2-4; no DNA is available, so the TRBD1 call from TCRdb remains unchecked. The CDR3 totals 14 residues. Germline CDR1 and CDR2: PRHDT and FYEKMQ (reference sequence). The CDR3 loop reads CASSDAGGDDIQYF. The full variable domain, rest sourced from reference TRBV13 and TRBJ2-4, is AAGVIQSPRHLIKEKRETATLKCYPIPRHDTVYWYQQGPGQDPQFLISFYEKMQSDKGSIPDRFSAQQFSDYHSELNMSSLELGDSALYFCASSDAGGDDIQYFGAGTRLSVL.

The rearrangement joins TRBV28 to TRBJ1-1; TCRdb selects TRBD1, and the lack of DNA leaves this call unchecked. Germline loops: CDR1 MDHEN, CDR2 SYDVKM. This CDR3 contains 16 residues. The CDR3 reads CASSVPRDRGDTEAFF.

This chain uses TRBV7-8 with TRBJ2-2; TCRdb returns TRBD1, unconfirmable since there is no DNA. CDR3 length: 15 amino acids. CDR1 and CDR2 from the germline V gene are SGHVS and FQNEAQ. The CDR3 protein is CASRTGTGDTGELFF.

Here the CDR3 reads CASTSGVTDTQYF. J is TRBJ2-3 and V is TRBV4-1; checking the TCRdb D call of TRBD1 is not possible without DNA. Looked up from germline, CDR1 is MGHRA and CDR2 is YSYEKL. This CDR3 has 13 residues.

The chain links TRBV10-3 to TRBJ2-7; TCRdb indicates TRBD2, and absent DNA this call remains unverified. This CDR3 has 14 amino acids. The germline CDR1 and CDR2 sequences are ENHRY and SYGVKD. CDR3 in amino acids: CAIRSPDSTYEQYF.

The J gene is TRBJ2-5, the V gene TRBV7-2. Per the germline V gene, CDR1 is SGHTA and CDR2 is FQGNSA. The CDR3 covers 15 residues. CDR3: CASSLFARLQETQYF.

This chain uses TRBV28 with TRBJ2-3; TCRdb calls TRBD2, which cannot be checked without DNA. CDR3 length: 20 amino acids. Germline V gives CDR1 MDHEN, CDR2 SYDVKM. The chain's CDR3 is CASSTQDPGLAGSSTDTQYF.

The chain joins TRBV4-1 to TRBJ1-5; TCRdb indicates TRBD1, and absent DNA this call remains unverified. Germline values: CDR1 MGHRA, CDR2 YSYEKL. The CDR3 totals 16 residues. This CDR3 reads CASSQVGTGGNQPQHF.

The J gene is TRBJ1-4, the V gene TRBV15; the TCRdb D gene call, TRBD1, has no DNA to confirm it. The CDR3 runs to 15 residues. CDR1 and CDR2 (germline): LNHNV, YYDKDF (reference sequence). This CDR3 is CATSRGPLGDPKLFF.